This T cell receptor beta chain was identified in a study of OX40 agonist ivuxolimab in advanced cancers. Only in-frame clones appear in the TCRdb table, and some are missing; sequencing was by immunoSEQ multiplex PCR. The sample records some 80,000 clones, about 90% being singletons. The source is an adult with an advanced solid tumor such as melanoma, head and neck, liver or kidney cancer. The sample here was CD4+ or CD8+ T cells sorted from blood, taken in a trial of the OX40 agonist ivuxolimab.

The CDR3 nucleotides are TGTGCCAGTAGCCAAACTCGTAACACTGAAGCTTTCTTT. It yields the protein CASSQTRNTEAFF. The genes are TRBV19 and TRBJ1-1; D remains unclear. Germline values: CDR1 LNHDA, CDR2 SQIVND (reference sequence). V lost 6 bases to trimming and J lost 2 bases, with 10 bases between them. CDR3 length equals 13 residues. Using reference TRBV19 and TRBJ1-1 for the parts outside the CDR3, the full variable domain is DGGITQSPKYLFRKEGQNVTLSCEQNLNHDAMYWYRQDPGQGLRLIYYSQIVNDFQKGDIAEGYSVSREKKESFPLTVTSAQKNPTAFYLCASSQTRNTEAFFGQGTRLTVV.